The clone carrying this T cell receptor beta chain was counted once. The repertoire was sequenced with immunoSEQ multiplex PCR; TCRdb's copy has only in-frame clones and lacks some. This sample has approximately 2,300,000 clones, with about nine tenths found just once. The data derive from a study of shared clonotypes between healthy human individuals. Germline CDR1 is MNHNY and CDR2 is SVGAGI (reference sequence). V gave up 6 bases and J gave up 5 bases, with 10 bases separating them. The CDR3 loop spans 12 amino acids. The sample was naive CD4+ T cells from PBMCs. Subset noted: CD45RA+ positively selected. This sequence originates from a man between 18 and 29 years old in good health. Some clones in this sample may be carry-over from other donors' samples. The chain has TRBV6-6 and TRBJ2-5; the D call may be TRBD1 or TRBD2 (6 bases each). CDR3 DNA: TGTGCCAGCAGGTCGGGGGCCGAGACCCAGTACTTC. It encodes CASRSGAETQYF.